This entry features one TCR beta chain sequence. The data were taken from a study of blood T cell repertoires in COVID-19. Whole-study context: COVID-19 samples collected from the United States, Italy and Spain covered acute and convalescent phases. Nucleic acid was either cDNA or gDNA, and it came from T cells, B-cell-depleted T cells, or PBMCs.

Study processing details: The assay estimated nucleated cells by amplifying reference gene primers. Clones were read by immunoSEQ multiplex PCR, and TCRdb kept only the in-frame ones, dropping some. The V and J calls and clone size are taken from that table; D and trimming were inferred from the DNA. The sample lists about 210,000 clones, about nine tenths occurring once. V gave up 6 bases and J gave up 8 bases, with 16 bases separating them. The germline V gene encodes CDR1 SGHTA and CDR2 FQGNSA. The CDR3 totals 14 residues. V and J are TRBV7-2 and TRBJ2-2; perhaps TRBD1 as D (6 bases). This receptor was taken from a man in his sixties or seventies with acute or convalescent COVID-19. Input material: peripheral blood. The DNA of the CDR3 is TGTGCCAGCAGGGCCGGACAGTTCGATGGGGAGCTGTTTTTT. Its protein is CASRAGQFDGELFF.